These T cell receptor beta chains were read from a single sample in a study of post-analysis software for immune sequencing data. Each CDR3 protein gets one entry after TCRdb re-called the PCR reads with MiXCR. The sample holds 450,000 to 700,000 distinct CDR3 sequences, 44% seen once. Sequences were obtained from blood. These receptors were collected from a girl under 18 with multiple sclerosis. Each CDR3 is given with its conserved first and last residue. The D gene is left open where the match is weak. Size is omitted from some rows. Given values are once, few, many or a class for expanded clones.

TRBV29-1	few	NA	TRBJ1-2	CSVESQGFGYTF	TGCAGCGTTGAATCCCAGGGTTTTGGCTACACCTTC
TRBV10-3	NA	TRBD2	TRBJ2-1	CAISGTSGGRNEQFF	TGTGCCATCAGTGGGACTAGCGGGGGGAGGAATGAGCAGTTCTTC
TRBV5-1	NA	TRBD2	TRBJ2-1	CASSAGGGVNNEQFF	TGCGCCAGCAGCGCGGGCGGGGGGGTTAACAATGAGCAGTTCTTC
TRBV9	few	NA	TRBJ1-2	CASSARGQLNYGYTF	TGTGCCAGCAGCGCCCGGGGTCAATTGAACTATGGCTACACCTTC
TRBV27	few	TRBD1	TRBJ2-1	CASSEFRDSSFTEQFF	TGTGCCAGCAGTGAATTCCGGGACAGTAGTTTCACTGAGCAGTTCTTC
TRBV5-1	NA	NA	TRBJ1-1	CASSLAGKNTEAFF	TGCGCCAGCAGCTTGGCAGGAAAGAACACTGAAGCTTTCTTT
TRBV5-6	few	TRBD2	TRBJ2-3	CASSPRRGRADTQYF	TGTGCCAGCAGCCCCCGGCGCGGGAGGGCAGATACGCAGTATTTT
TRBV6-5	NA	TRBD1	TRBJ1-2	CASSYSDRGRYGYTF	TGTGCCAGCAGTTACTCCGACAGGGGGAGATATGGCTACACCTTC
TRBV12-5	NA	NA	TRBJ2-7	CASGLDRVAYF	TGTGCTAGTGGTTTGGACAGGGTTGCGTACTTC
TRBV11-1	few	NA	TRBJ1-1	CASSFQAGYEAFF	TGTGCCAGCAGCTTCCAGGCCGGATATGAAGCTTTCTTT
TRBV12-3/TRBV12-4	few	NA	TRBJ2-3	CASRVHSDTQYF	TGTGCCAGCAGGGTTCATTCAGATACGCAGTATTTT
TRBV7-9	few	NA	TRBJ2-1	CASTDSTSAYNEQFF	TGTGCCAGCACCGATAGCACCTCCGCCTACAATGAGCAGTTCTTC
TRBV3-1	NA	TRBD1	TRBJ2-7	CASSQGRDRGGYEQYF	TGTGCCAGCAGCCAAGGACGAGACAGGGGTGGGTACGAGCAGTACTTC
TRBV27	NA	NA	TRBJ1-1	CASSLNFGGPAFF	TGTGCCAGCAGTTTAAATTTCGGGGGGCCGGCTTTCTTT
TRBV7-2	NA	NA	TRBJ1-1	CASSSEVTANTEAFF	TGTGCCAGCAGCTCAGAGGTGACAGCGAACACTGAAGCTTTCTTT
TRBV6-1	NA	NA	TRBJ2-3	CASSVDRDTQYF	TGTGCCAGCAGTGTGGACAGAGATACGCAGTATTTT
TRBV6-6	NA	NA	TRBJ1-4	CASSYAREAKLFF	TGTGCCAGCAGTTACGCCAGGGAAGCAAAACTGTTTTTT
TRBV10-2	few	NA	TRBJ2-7	CASRRGLYEQYF	TGCGCCAGCCGCAGGGGACTCTACGAGCAGTACTTC
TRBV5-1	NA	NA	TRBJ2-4	CASSLTRENIQYF	TGCGCCAGCAGCCTTACGCGGGAAAACATTCAGTACTTC
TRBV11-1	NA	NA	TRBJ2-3	CASSLNRSPDTQYF	TGTGCCAGCAGCTTAAACCGCAGCCCAGATACGCAGTATTTT
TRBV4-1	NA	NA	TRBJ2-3	CASSLGLLLALQSTDTQYF	TGCGCCAGCAGCCTCGGCCTCCTTCTAGCTCTACAGAGCACAGATACGCAGTATTTT
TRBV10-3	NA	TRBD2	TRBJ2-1	CATLAEAYNEQFF	TGTGCCACCCTAGCGGAGGCCTACAATGAGCAGTTCTTC
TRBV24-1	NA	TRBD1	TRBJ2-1	CATSDPPRQGGDNEQFF	TGTGCCACCAGTGATCCCCCCCGACAGGGTGGGGACAATGAGCAGTTCTTC
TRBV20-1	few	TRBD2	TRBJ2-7	CSARGSGGRYEQYF	TGCAGTGCTAGAGGGAGCGGGGGCCGCTACGAGCAGTACTTC
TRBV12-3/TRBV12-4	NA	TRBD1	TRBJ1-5	CASSRTGDAQPQHF	TGTGCCAGCAGCCGTACAGGGGATGCTCAGCCCCAGCATTTT
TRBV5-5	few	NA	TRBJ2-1	CASSLDSYLGEQFF	TGTGCCAGCAGCTTGGACTCATACCTGGGTGAGCAGTTCTTC
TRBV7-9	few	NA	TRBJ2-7	CASSSTALFSYEQYF	TGTGCCAGCAGCTCAACGGCCCTATTTTCCTACGAGCAGTACTTC
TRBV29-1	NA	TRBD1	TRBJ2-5	CSVEAQGQGLETQYF	TGCAGCGTTGAAGCCCAGGGACAGGGGTTGGAGACCCAGTACTTC
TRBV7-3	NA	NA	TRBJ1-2	CASSPGGNAGYTF	TGTGCCAGCAGCCCGGGGGGGAACGCTGGCTACACCTTC
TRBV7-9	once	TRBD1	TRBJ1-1	CASSNGGTGRKAFF	TGTGCCAGCAGCAACGGAGGGACAGGGAGGAAAGCTTTCTTT
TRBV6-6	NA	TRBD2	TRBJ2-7	CASRDLAGGLTYEQYF	TGTGCCAGCAGGGATTTAGCGGGGGGACTTACCTACGAGCAGTACTTC
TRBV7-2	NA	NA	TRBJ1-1	CASSAPTSRPLTGTEAFF	TGTGCCAGCAGCGCACCAACAAGCAGGCCCCTGACCGGAACTGAAGCTTTCTTT